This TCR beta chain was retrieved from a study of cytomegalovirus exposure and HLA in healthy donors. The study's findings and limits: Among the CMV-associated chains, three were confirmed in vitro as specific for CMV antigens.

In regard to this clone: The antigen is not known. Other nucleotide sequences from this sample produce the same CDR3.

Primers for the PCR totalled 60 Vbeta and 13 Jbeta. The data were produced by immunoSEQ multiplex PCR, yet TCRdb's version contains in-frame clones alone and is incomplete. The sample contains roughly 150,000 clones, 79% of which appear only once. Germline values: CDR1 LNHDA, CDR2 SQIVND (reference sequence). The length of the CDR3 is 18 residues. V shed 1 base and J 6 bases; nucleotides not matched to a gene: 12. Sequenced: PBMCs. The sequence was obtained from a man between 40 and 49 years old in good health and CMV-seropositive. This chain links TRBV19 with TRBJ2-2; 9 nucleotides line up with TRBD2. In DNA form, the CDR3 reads TGTGCCAGTAGTATAGTAGGGCCTTTAGCGGGGGTGCCCGGGGAGCTGTTTTTT. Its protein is CASSIVGPLAGVPGELFF.